Below are 9 T cell receptor beta chains sequenced from a single sample in a study of CD8+CD57+ T cells in acquired aplastic anemia. The TCR beta profiling, which covered VDJ combination and CDR3 sequence, was carried out using genomic DNA as the template. In TCRdb, the reads were re-called with MiXCR into one record per CDR3 protein. Of 150,000 to 200,000 distinct CDR3 sequences listed, less than 60% are singletons. The patients chosen for sequencing had shown expansion of CD8+CD57+ cells (detected by flow cytometry). Sequences were obtained from sorted CD4+, CD8+, or CD8+CD57+ T cells (not recorded which) from PBMCs. Every receptor here comes from a human donor with aplastic anemia.

V gene TRBV20-1 combines with J gene TRBJ1-1; no reliable D call. V gave up 3 bases and J gave up 2 bases, with 13 bases separating them. This CDR3 contains 14 residues. The germline V gene encodes CDR1 DFQATT and CDR2 SNEGSKA (reference sequence). In DNA, the CDR3 is TGCAGTGCTAGGTTTGCAGAGACAAACACTGAAGCTTTCTTT. It encodes CSARFAETNTEAFF.

Ten or more counts support this clonotype. This chain uses TRBV6-1 with TRBJ2-7; TRBD1 agrees at 8 bases. After removal of 6 bases from V and 0 bases from J, the junction contained 7 bases not matched to a gene. CDR1 and CDR2 from the germline V gene are MNHNS and SASEGT. CDR3 length equals 15 residues. Here the CDR3 DNA reads TGTGCCAGCAGGGGCAGGGGGCGAATCTCCTACGAGCAGTACTTC. Encoded protein: CASRGRGRISYEQYF.

The V gene is TRBV6-1, the J gene TRBJ1-2; the D gene is possibly TRBD1 (5 bases). CDR1 is MNHNS, CDR2 SASEGT, per germline. The V and J ends lost 5 bases and 7 bases respectively, with 17 bases between them. This CDR3 has 14 amino acids. CDR3 DNA sequence: TGTGCCAGCAGTCCTCGGGGCCAACGCGGTGGCTACACCTTC. It specifies CASSPRGQRGGYTF.

The chain has TRBV20-1 and TRBJ2-7; D possibly corresponds to TRBD1 (6 bases). The CDR3 extends over 13 amino acids. V lost 2 bases to trimming and J lost 5 bases, with 13 bases between them. Germline V CDR1 and CDR2: DFQATT, SNEGSKA (reference sequence). This CDR3 is CSARPTPGDEQYF. CDR3 sequence (DNA): TGCAGTGCTAGACCAACCCCAGGGGACGAGCAGTACTTC.

There are many counts of this clonotype. The chain links TRBV7-9 to TRBJ1-5; TRBD1 matches 8 bases. CDR3 size: 16 residues. Trimming cost V 0 bases and J 2 bases; bases outside gene matches: 3. The germline V gene has CDR1 SEHNR and CDR2 FQNEAQ (reference sequence). The CDR3 coding sequence is TGTGCCAGCAGCTTAGCCTTGACAGGGGGCAATCAGCCCCAGCATTTT. It yields the protein CASSLALTGGNQPQHF. The full variable domain, its missing parts supplied by reference TRBV7-9 and TRBJ1-5, is DTGVSQNPRHKITKRGQNVTFRCDPISEHNRLYWYRQTLGQGPEFLTYFQNEAQLEKSRLLSDRFSAERPKGSFSTLEIQRTEQGDSAMYLCASSLALTGGNQPQHFGDGTRLSIL.

This clonotype was counted at least ten times. The V gene is TRBV5-6, the J gene TRBJ2-2; 8 positions agree with TRBD2. Germline trimming cut 0 bases from V and 4 bases from J; bases unmatched to any gene: 5. The CDR3 extends over 16 amino acids. Germline V lookup: CDR1 SGHDT, CDR2 YYEEEE. The CDR3 is CASSLAGGGLTGELFF. The CDR3 nucleotides read TGTGCCAGCAGCTTGGCGGGCGGGGGGCTCACCGGGGAGCTGTTTTTT.

The table lists this clonotype with many counts. J is TRBJ2-1 and V is TRBV2; 7 nucleotides line up with TRBD2. The ends lost 9 bases at V and 1 base at J; junction bases unmatched: 6. CDR3 size: 14 residues. Germline CDR1 and CDR2: SNHLY and FYNNEI. The CDR3 nucleotides read TGTGCCAGTGAGTGGGACTATTCCTACAATGAGCAGTTCTTC. Its translation is CASEWDYSYNEQFF.

This chain joins TRBV29-1 and TRBJ1-2; 7 nucleotides align to TRBD1. Germline loops: CDR1 SQVTM, CDR2 ANQGSEA. V lost 6 bases, J lost 0 bases, and 4 bases stayed unmatched. The CDR3 length is 13 residues. The CDR3 loop is CSVRTGSNYGYTF. For the CDR3, the DNA is TGCAGCGTGCGGACAGGTTCTAACTATGGCTACACCTTC.

This clonotype turned up a few times. The chain uses TRBV20-1 and TRBJ1-6, with D hard to call. Trimming removed 1 base from V and 6 bases from J, with 7 bases in between. Germline CDR1 and CDR2: DFQATT and SNEGSKA (reference sequence). The CDR3 length is 13 residues. The CDR3 is CSARVGFNSPLHF. For the CDR3, the DNA is TGCAGTGCTAGAGTGGGGTTTAATTCACCCCTCCACTTT.